The present entry profiles one TCR beta chain with its context. Germline V CDR1 and CDR2: SGHRS, YFSETQ. CDR3 length equals 15 residues. Trimming cost V 4 bases and J 7 bases, with 20 bases left between them. In the study's own analysis: Reference gene primer amplification yielded estimated nucleated cell counts. Assay used: immunoSEQ multiplex PCR; TCRdb lists only in-frame clones, some missing. That table is the source of V, J and clone size, and D and trimming were worked out from the DNA. The sample has 90,000 to 150,000 clones; over 75% are singletons. These data belong to a study of blood T cell repertoires in COVID-19.

This TCR was sampled from a man aged 45-60 years with acute or convalescent COVID-19. Source material: peripheral blood. The rearrangement uses TRBV5-1 and TRBJ1-1, with D perhaps matching TRBD1 (6 bases). The CDR3 is CASSLRAFEQGEAFF. Here the CDR3 DNA reads TGCGCCAGCAGCCTCCGGGCATTTGAACAGGGTGAAGCTTTCTTT.